This T cell receptor (beta chain) was retrieved from a study of OX40 agonist ivuxolimab in advanced cancers. Concerning the study at large: Ivuxolimab was an agonistic, fully human IgG2 monoclonal antibody directed against OX40 (CD134), a costimulatory receptor. Intravenous ivuxolimab was administered to patients every 2 weeks at six dose levels: 0.01, 0.1, 0.3, 1.5, 3 and 10 mg/kg. Of the roughly 52 dose-escalation patients, hepatocellular carcinoma was present in approximately 20, melanoma in approximately 15, renal cell carcinoma in 9 and head and neck cancer in 9. In the dose-escalation cohort, roughly 80% of patients were male, and the mean age was approximately 55 years, with a range of about 20 to 79. Prior anti-PD-1, anti-PD-L1 or anti-CTLA-4 therapy was permitted, and 30% to 45% of dose-escalation patients had received checkpoint inhibitors. Partial responses were achieved by three dose-escalation patients, of whom one had hepatocellular carcinoma and two had cutaneous melanoma. Peripheral TCRbeta sequencing was intended to test whether TCR sequence diversity was altered and clonal T-cell expansion was caused by ivuxolimab. The monotherapy dose-escalation portion (N ≈ 55 patients) of the phase I ivuxolimab trial is reported in the paper.

The cysteine opens and the phenylalanine closes a CDR3 of 16 amino acids. The read is trimmed to its CDR3 DNA, 48 bases read in frame from base 1. Based on the germline V gene, the CDR1 and CDR2 sequences are SGDLS and YYNGEE. For this chain, trimming is 0 bases at the V end and 7 bases at the J end, and the number of junction bases without a gene match is 12. The paper as a whole reports these results and caveats: After ivuxolimab, expanded clones were on average more numerous among CD8+ T cells than among CD4+ T cells. Low levels of normalized T-cell clonal expansion were also seen in some patients who did not respond. In the 0.1-3.0 mg/kg groups, partial responders had among the lowest normalized peripheral clonal expansion, particularly in CD8+ T cells. At doses of 0.1 to 3.0 mg/kg, clonal expansion of both CD4+ and CD8+ blood T cells was observed from baseline to week 6. The antigen specificity of the peripheral T cells that underwent clonal expansion was not determined.

For sequencing of the TCRbeta CDR3 region, genomic DNA was extracted from the sorted cells. TCRbeta CDR3 regions were sequenced using the immunoSEQ Assay. The table was pulled from immuneACCESS by TCRdb, which kept in-frame rearrangements only. Such tables lose some clones; where checked, under half of the loss comes from unresolved V genes, and the rest has no known cause. This sample has some 62,000 clones in its table, and 79% of those were observed once. The ten largest make up under 13% of the sample. In its sample, this clone was seen once. Its antigen specificity is not known. Qualities for individual bases were not recorded, and no much larger clone is one base off. The trial excluded patients who had a history of autoimmune disease or were on systemic immunosuppression. Peripheral blood for TCR sequencing was drawn from every dose cohort at baseline, at cycle 4 day 1 and at cycle 7 day 1. The samples were drawn from a first-in-human, open-label, multicenter phase I dose-escalation trial of ivuxolimab. The trial enrolled adults with locally advanced or metastatic head and neck squamous cell, hepatocellular, melanoma or renal cell carcinoma. Before TCR sequencing, CD4+ T cells and CD8+ T cells were sorted from peripheral blood as separate populations.

The sequencing used CD4+ or CD8+ T cells sorted from blood, collected in a trial of the OX40 agonist ivuxolimab. The chain employs TRBV9 and TRBJ2-7; 8 bases in the middle match TRBD2. This TCR was recovered from an adult with an advanced solid tumor such as melanoma, head and neck, liver or kidney cancer. The nucleotide sequence is TGTGCCAGCAGCGTAGATGGATCGGGGGGGCTTGGTGAGCAGTACTTC. This gives the protein CASSVDGSGGLGEQYF.